This T cell receptor beta chain was retrieved from a study of Ad26.COV2.S vaccination and SARS-CoV-2 variants. Study outcomes and limitations: The authors reported substantial breadth in spike-specific CD8+ and CD4+ T cell responses after vaccination. While placebo recipients had lower spike-specific TCR breadth, vaccine recipients had more. TCR breadth and depth estimates may have understated total T cell responses.

Of note for this clone: What it recognizes is unknown.

V lost 2 bases and J 8 bases, leaving 12 bases between the germline ends. The CDR3 has 13 amino acids. Here immunoSEQ multiplex PCR was the method, and the copy in TCRdb shows in-frame clones only, minus some. The sample contains around 170,000 clones, around 88% of which appear only once. The receptor's source is a human donor who had recovered from COVID-19. The sample in question was peripheral blood, obtained after recovery from COVID-19. The rearrangement uses TRBV12-3 or TRBV12-4 and TRBJ1-2, with D perhaps matching TRBD1 (6 bases). CDR3 in amino acids: CASSLHRVAGYTF. The CDR3 coding sequence is TGTGCCAGCAGTTTACACAGGGTTGCCGGCTACACCTTC.